This T cell receptor (beta chain) was sequenced during a study of T cells in Graves' hyperthyroidism and ophthalmopathy (dated by TCRdb to between 2018 and 2020). Describing the broader study: Peripheral blood was collected at initial diagnosis, before any treatment. A discovery cohort of around 100 patients, about 40 with Graves' ophthalmopathy and 55 to 60 with stable Graves' hyperthyroidism, was used to find distinguishing TCR V-J signatures. An independent validation cohort of about 19 hyperthyroidism patients and roughly 16 patients who later progressed to ophthalmopathy tested prospective prediction of ophthalmopathy. The 75 to 100 discovery patients were divided at random into training and test sets in a 7:3 ratio. In about 6 Graves' hyperthyroidism patients, the study also compared T-cell repertoires from thyroid tissue with T-cell repertoires from blood. Following sampling, methimazole starting at 30 mg daily was given to hyperthyroidism patients, and high-dose intravenous methylprednisolone was given to ophthalmopathy patients. The paper describes TCR Vbeta CDR3 sequencing of more than 120 peripheral blood samples, made up of 43 ophthalmopathy patients, around 73 hyperthyroidism patients and about 17 progressor patients.

Graves' hyperthyroidism was defined as stable when no progression to ophthalmopathy occurred over 18 months of follow-up. The hyperthyroidism patients were between 18 and 65 years old and newly diagnosed, with a disease duration of less than 2 months. The study excluded patients with uncontrolled infections, other autoimmune diseases, pregnancy or lactation. Diagnoses were based on clinical symptoms, serum thyroxine and TRAb, thyroid ultrasound and orbital computed tomography. PBMCs were isolated from roughly 10 ml of fresh peripheral blood by Ficoll-Paque density gradient centrifugation. Total RNA was extracted using Trizol reagent, and RNA quality was assessed on an Agilent 2100 Bioanalyzer. This clonotype was found many times. Its antigen target is currently unknown. No much larger clone exists at a distance of one base, and base qualities are not known. The CDR1 and CDR2 encoded by the germline V gene are SGHTA and FQGNSA. The V and J ends are trimmed by 5 bases and 2 bases, leaving 13 bases between them. CDR3 length: 14 amino acids, cysteine to phenylalanine. The only DNA kept is the CDR3, 42 bases in frame from the first base.

Amplification of TCR beta CDR3 regions was carried out from RNA transcripts. The first round of RT-PCR for the TCR CDR3 was performed with the HTBI primer set and the Qiagen OneStep RT-PCR kit. The libraries were constructed in a second round of multiplex PCR and then size-selected and purified. Sequencing of the libraries was done on an Illumina HiSeq2000 using paired-end 100 bp reads. The paper's data handling went like this. SOAPnuke was used to process the raw data, removing reads that contained adapters or uncalled bases, had a mean Phred below 15, or lacked an exact match to the constant primer or identifier. High-quality paired reads were merged using COPE v1.2.5, and each unique nucleotide sequence was defined as a clonotype. MiTCR v1.1 was used to align clonotypes to the IMGT TRBV, TRBD and TRBJ reference segments. The analysis included only V-J combinations with a frequency above 0.0001, which together covered more than 98% of the repertoires. The TCS score was defined as the ratio of F50 (clonal expansion) to E x V (chaos), calculated using BLOSUM62-based TCRdist between CDR3 peptides within each V-J. Welch's t-statistics and random forest reduced around 550 V-J features to 13, which were used in a naive Bayes classifier (R e1071). TCRdb reprocessing: public reads trimmed at Q25 with fastp, clones called with MiXCR, in-frame beta chains kept. Rows with one shared CDR3 protein collapse into an entry with the most common genes and DNA. V and J calls and clone size were set by TCRdb, not the authors. In this sample the table shows over 550,000 distinct CDR3 sequences, approximately 15% of which occur a single time. The biggest ten clones account for approximately 18% of the sample.

Summary of the overall study and its limitations: In validation, progression to ophthalmopathy was predicted by the model with almost 71% sensitivity and 72.22% specificity, a median of approximately 6.5 months before onset. Most expanded thyroid clonotypes (frequency above 0.001) were also detected in blood, a finding suggesting that blood repertoires may reflect thyroid immune responses. Ophthalmopathy was separated from stable hyperthyroidism by a 13 V-J signature model, with over 85% sensitivity and roughly 81% specificity obtained in cross-validation and 80%/75% obtained in testing. No statistical method was used to fix the sample size in advance, and group allocation was not hidden from the investigators.

The clonotype originates from a young woman with Graves' hyperthyroidism. Sequenced: blood. Recombination joined TRBV7-2 with TRBJ2-7; no D gene call is confident. The sequenced DNA: TGTGCCAGCAGCAGGGCAGTTTCCGCCTACGAGCAGTACTTC. It codes for CASSRAVSAYEQYF. The CDR3, completed at both ends by the reference TRBV7-2 and TRBJ2-7 genes, gives the full variable domain GAGVSQSPSNKVTEKGKDVELRCDPISGHTALYWYRQSLGQGLEFLIYFQGNSAPDKSGLPSDRFSAERTGGSVSTLTIQRTQQEDSAVYLCASSRAVSAYEQYFGPGTRLTVT.